The clone carrying this TCR beta chain was seen more than once but under ten times. Its specificity is unknown. The V end was cut by 9 bases, the J end by 0 bases, with 2 bases between. The CDR3 is 10 amino acids. Looked up from germline, CDR1 is LNHDA and CDR2 is SQIVND (reference sequence). Conversion of TCR transcripts into cDNA relied on 5'RACE template switching, which added a universal primer site and UMIs. One entry per CDR3 protein, called by TCRdb with MiXCR from the 5' RACE reads. The sample includes around 310,000 distinct CDR3 sequences, around 3.9% of them seen just once. The data derive from a study of T cells after yellow fever vaccination. The overall study: SMART-Seq v4 Ultra Low Input handled preparation of low-cell-number fractions. Overall study findings and caveats: After the booster, roughly 96% of CD4 and around nine tenths of CD8 primary-response clones were re-detected.

J is TRBJ1-2 and V is TRBV19, with D unresolved. The clonotype comes from a man between 18 and 29 years old who received the YFV17D yellow fever vaccine. This sample comprised PBMCs, obtained on the day of the yellow fever booster vaccination. The CDR3 reads CARPNYGYTF. CDR3 bases: TGTGCCAGACCTAACTATGGCTACACCTTC.